Listed here are 4 T cell receptor beta chains from one sample, sequenced in a study of CD8+ T cells in alopecia areata. Treatment defined: oral pan-JAK inhibitor, 5-10 mg twice daily. RNA was isolated and reverse transcribed to cDNA, the sequencing template. Sequenced by immunoSEQ multiplex PCR; TCRdb stores in-frame clones only, minus some. The data contain roughly 190,000 clones, approximately 60% of them singletons. The sequences come from CD4+ T cells sorted from blood, collected at week 4, from a patient treated with tofacitinib. All receptors come from a human donor with alopecia areata.

The gene calls are TRBV29-1 and TRBJ1-6; weak D call: TRBD1 (6 bases). Germline values: CDR1 SQVTM, CDR2 ANQGSEA. The CDR3 totals 13 residues. Deletions cut 4 bases from V and 10 bases from J, with 14 bases between. The chain's CDR3 is CSVVWGRESPLHF. Here the CDR3 DNA reads TGCAGCGTTGTGTGGGGGCGCGAGTCACCCCTCCACTTT.

The chain joins TRBV15 to TRBJ1-2; D is possibly TRBD1 (6 bases). Germline lookup yields CDR1 LNHNV and CDR2 YYDKDF (reference sequence). The CDR3 sequence is 14 residues long. V gave up 0 bases and J gave up 6 bases, with 11 bases separating them. CDR3 DNA: TGTGCCACCAGCAGAGATCCAGGGGATGATGGCTACACCTTC. Translated: CATSRDPGDDGYTF. The full variable domain, with the rest looked up from reference TRBV15 and TRBJ1-2, is DAMVIQNPRYQVTQFGKPVTLSCSQTLNHNVMYWYQQKSSQAPKLLFHYYDKDFNNEADTPDNFQSRRPNTSFCFLDIRSPGLGDTAMYLCATSRDPGDDGYTFGSGTRLTVV.

In this sample, this clone turned up once. The chain is built from TRBV30 and TRBJ1-5; D perhaps matches TRBD1 (5 bases). CDR1 is GTSNPN, CDR2 SVGIG, per germline (reference sequence). The V end was cut by 4 bases, the J end by 2 bases, with 9 bases between. The CDR3 is made up of 13 amino acids. The chain's CDR3 is CAWNRDRNQPQHF. The CDR3 bases are TGTGCCTGGAATAGGGACCGCAATCAGCCCCAGCATTTT.

The chain's CDR3 is CASSPIAWRETQYF. Written as DNA, the CDR3 is TGTGCCAGCTCACCTATAGCGTGGAGAGAGACCCAGTACTTC. The rearrangement uses TRBV18 and TRBJ2-5; D may be TRBD2 (5 bases). Germline V gene data show CDR1 as KGHSH and CDR2 as LQKENI. The CDR3 contains 14 residues. V lost 3 bases, J lost 4 bases, and 12 bases lay in between.